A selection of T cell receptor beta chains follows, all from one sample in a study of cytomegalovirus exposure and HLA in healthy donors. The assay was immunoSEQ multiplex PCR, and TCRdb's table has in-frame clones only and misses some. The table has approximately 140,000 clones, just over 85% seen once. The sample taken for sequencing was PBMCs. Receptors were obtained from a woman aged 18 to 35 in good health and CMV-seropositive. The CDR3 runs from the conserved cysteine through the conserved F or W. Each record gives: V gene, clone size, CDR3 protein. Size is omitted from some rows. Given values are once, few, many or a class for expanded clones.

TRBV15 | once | CATSREIGRDPYNEQFF
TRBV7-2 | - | CASSLEQGLPQHF
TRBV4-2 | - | CASSSAGRGVTEAFF
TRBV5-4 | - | CASSPDTPPATNEKLFF
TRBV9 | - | CASSVQGGTEAFF
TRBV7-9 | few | CASRPPLSGLYQETQYF
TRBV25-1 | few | CASRAGVYGYTF
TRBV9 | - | CASSVAFGQPQHF
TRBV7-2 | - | CASSRKGGEPQHF
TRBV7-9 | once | CASGHNSNQPQHF
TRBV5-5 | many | CASSLSTGFTGELFF
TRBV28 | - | CASSFQGDTGELFF
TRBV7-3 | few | CASSLNIGELFF
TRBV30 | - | CAWSTGNYEQYF
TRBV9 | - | CASSGQGQFGETQYF
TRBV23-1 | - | CARPEGSTEAFF
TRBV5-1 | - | CASSLGGQAGNTIYF
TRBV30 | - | CAWTGLAGGDEQFF
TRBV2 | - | CASSVEAGGTDTQYF
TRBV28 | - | CASSLLSILVQETQYF
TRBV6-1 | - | CASSDWASGGRTDTQYF
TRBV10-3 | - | CATGRATSGRCNDNEQFF
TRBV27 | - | CASRSGTSGSYEQYF
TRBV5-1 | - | CASSLVSGTGYEQYF